This T cell receptor beta chain originates from a study of Ad26.COV2.S vaccination and SARS-CoV-2 variants. Whole-study context: Once or twice, 56 days apart, Ad26.COV2.S was delivered intramuscularly.

The treatment denotes: around 19 received Ad26.COV2.S at low or high dose, single or two shots; a few received placebo; per-sample allocation not given. Specimens were obtained on day 63 following the first vaccine or placebo injection. Only in-frame clones appear in the TCRdb table, and some are missing; sequencing was by immunoSEQ multiplex PCR. The sample shows about 680,000 clones, more than 80% of them seen only once. The receptor's source is a person aged 18 to 65 who received the Ad26.COV2.S COVID-19 vaccine or a placebo. The source was peripheral blood, collected in a trial of Ad26.COV2.S vaccine versus placebo.

The CDR3: CASKLGQLLNTEAFF. The DNA for the CDR3 is TGTGCCAGTAAACTCGGACAGTTACTGAACACTGAAGCTTTCTTT. The V call is TRBV19, the J call TRBJ1-1; possibly TRBD1 for D (6 bases). Germline V gene sequence: CDR1 LNHDA, CDR2 SQIVND (reference sequence). Trimming pared 7 bases from V and 0 bases from J, leaving 15 bases between. The CDR3 totals 15 residues. Variable domain in full (rest from reference TRBV19 and TRBJ1-1): DGGITQSPKYLFRKEGQNVTLSCEQNLNHDAMYWYRQDPGQGLRLIYYSQIVNDFQKGDIAEGYSVSREKKESFPLTVTSAQKNPTAFYLCASKLGQLLNTEAFFGQGTRLTVV.